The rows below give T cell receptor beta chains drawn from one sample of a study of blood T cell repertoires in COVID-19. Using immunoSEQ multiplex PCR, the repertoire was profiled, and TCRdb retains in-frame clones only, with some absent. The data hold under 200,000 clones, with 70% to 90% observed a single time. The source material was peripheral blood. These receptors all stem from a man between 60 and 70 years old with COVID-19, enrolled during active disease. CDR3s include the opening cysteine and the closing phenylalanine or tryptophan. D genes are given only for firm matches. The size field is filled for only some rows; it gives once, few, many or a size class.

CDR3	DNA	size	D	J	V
CASSPMGTGSTGELFF	TGTGCCAGCAGCCCAATGGGGACAGGGTCCACCGGGGAGCTGTTTTTT	.	TRBD1	TRBJ2-2	TRBV2
CASSVGLNSPLHF	TGTGCCAGCAGCGTCGGACTCAATTCACCCCTCCACTTT	.	.	TRBJ1-6	TRBV3-1/TRBV3-2
CASSPGWSDRGGRNGYTF	TGTGCCAGCTCACCCGGTTGGTCGGACAGGGGGGGCAGGAATGGCTACACCTTC	.	TRBD1	TRBJ1-2	TRBV18
CASSPAGTSGGNEQFF	TGCGCCAGCAGCCCGGCCGGGACTAGCGGAGGGAATGAGCAGTTCTTC	.	TRBD2	TRBJ2-1	TRBV5-1
CASSQLGEGNYGYTF	TGCGCCAGCAGCCAATTAGGGGAGGGAAATTATGGCTACACCTTC	.	.	TRBJ1-2	TRBV4-3
CASSLTSGTGGEQFF	TGTGCCAGCAGCCTTACCTCCGGGACTGGGGGTGAGCAGTTCTTC	few	.	TRBJ2-1	TRBV11-3
CASALHYSGNTIYF	TGTGCCAGCGCCCTACACTACTCTGGAAACACCATATATTTT	once	.	TRBJ1-3	TRBV9
CASSNEQGQSSYNEQFF	TGTGCCAGCAGCAATGAACAGGGCCAGAGCTCCTACAATGAGCAGTTCTTC	once	.	TRBJ2-1	TRBV21-1
CASSYRARDYEQYF	TGTGCCAGCAGTTATCGGGCCAGGGATTACGAGCAGTACTTC	.	.	TRBJ2-7	TRBV6-5
CASSVFPESTGELFF	TGTGCCAGCAGCGTATTCCCGGAGTCCACCGGGGAGCTGTTTTTT	few	.	TRBJ2-2	TRBV9
CASSATGGGNTIYF	TGTGCCAGCAGCGCGACAGGGGGAGGAAACACCATATATTTT	.	TRBD1	TRBJ1-3	TRBV11-2